These 4 T cell receptor beta chains originate from one sample sequenced in a study of control samples from healthy donors and cancer patients. Assay: immunoSEQ multiplex PCR; the TCRdb copy retains only in-frame clones and omits some. The sample gives about 140,000 clones, less than 95% of which show up once; under 9% is in the top ten. Sequencing used blood. The source of these receptors is a young man in good health.

V and J are TRBV9 and TRBJ2-3; 9 bases fit TRBD2. CDR1 SGDLS and CDR2 YYNGEE come from the germline V gene. The length of the CDR3 is 18 residues. Unmatched junction bases numbered 13, after V lost 2 bases and J lost 3 bases. The CDR3 DNA reads as TGTGCCAGCAGCGTCCCGAAGGCGGGGGGGCCGGTAACAGATACGCAGTATTTT. Residues: CASSVPKAGGPVTDTQYF.

V gene TRBV5-1 combines with J gene TRBJ1-1; D might be TRBD1 (6 bases). Looked up from germline, CDR1 is SGHRS and CDR2 is YFSETQ. V was shortened by 2 bases and J by 6 bases, with 11 bases between the two germline ends. The CDR3 runs to 13 residues. The CDR3 DNA follows: TGCGCCAGCAGCTTTAGGGGGAATCCTGAAGCTTTCTTT. This gives the protein CASSFRGNPEAFF.

The chain employs TRBV30 and TRBJ1-3; a possible D gene is TRBD1 (5 bases). The germline gives CDR1 GTSNPN, CDR2 SVGIG (reference sequence). The CDR3 contains 12 residues. Trimming removed 8 bases at V and 4 bases at J, with 12 bases between. The CDR3 reads CAHSTEGNTIYF. In DNA form, the CDR3 reads TGTGCCCATTCGACAGAAGGAAACACCATATATTTT. Looking up the rest from reference TRBV30 and TRBJ1-3 gives the full variable domain: SQTIHQWPATLVQPVGSPLSLECTVEGTSNPNLYWYRQAAGRGLQLLFYSVGIGQISSEVPQNLSASRPQDRQFILSSKKLLLSDSGFYLCAHSTEGNTIYFGEGSWLTVV.

The V call is TRBV7-2, the J call TRBJ1-5, with D possibly TRBD1 on 6 matching bases. The CDR3 spans 16 residues. Germline V CDR1 and CDR2: SGHTA, FQGNSA. V was cut by 2 bases and J by 4 bases, with 15 bases left in between. The CDR3 is CASSLTGGEGNQPQHF. CDR3 sequence (DNA): TGTGCCAGCAGCTTAACCGGGGGCGAAGGGAATCAGCCCCAGCATTTT.